This T cell receptor (beta chain) was obtained from a study of technical replicates of blood from a few donors. TCRdb keeps only in-frame clones here, not all; method: immunoSEQ multiplex PCR. Of almost 70,000 clones detected, roughly 88% appear once; the ten largest clones hold around 4.6%. V gave up 3 bases and J gave up 6 bases; unmatched junction bases: 4. The CDR3 has 14 residues. CDR1 MNHEY and CDR2 SMNVEV come from the germline V gene (reference sequence). This clonotype originated in a human donor in good health. Some clones in this sample may be carry-over from other donors' samples. Material: PBMCs. The J gene is TRBJ2-1, the V gene TRBV27, with 8 bases matching TRBD2. Here the CDR3 reads CASSFRLAGNEQFF. The CDR3 DNA reads TGTGCCAGCAGTTTCCGCCTAGCGGGCAATGAGCAGTTCTTC.